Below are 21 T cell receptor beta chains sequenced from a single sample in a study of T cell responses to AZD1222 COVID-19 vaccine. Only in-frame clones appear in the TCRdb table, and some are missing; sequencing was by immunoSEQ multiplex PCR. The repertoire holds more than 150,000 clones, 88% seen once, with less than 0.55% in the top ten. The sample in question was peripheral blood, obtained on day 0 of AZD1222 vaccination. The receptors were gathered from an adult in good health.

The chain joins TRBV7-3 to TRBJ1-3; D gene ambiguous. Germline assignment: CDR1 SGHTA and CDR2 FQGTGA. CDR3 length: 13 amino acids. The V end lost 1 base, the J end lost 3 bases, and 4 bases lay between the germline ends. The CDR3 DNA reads TGTGCCAGCAGCTTAAGACGTGGAAACACCATATATTTT. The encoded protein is CASSLRRGNTIYF.

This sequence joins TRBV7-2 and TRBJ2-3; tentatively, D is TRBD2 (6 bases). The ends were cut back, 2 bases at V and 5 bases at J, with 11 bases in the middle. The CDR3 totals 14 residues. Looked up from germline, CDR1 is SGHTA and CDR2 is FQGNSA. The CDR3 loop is CASSLTSWGDTQYF. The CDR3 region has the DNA TGTGCCAGCAGCTTAACTAGCTGGGGAGATACGCAGTATTTT. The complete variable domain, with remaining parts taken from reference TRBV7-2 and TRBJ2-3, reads GAGVSQSPSNKVTEKGKDVELRCDPISGHTALYWYRQSLGQGLEFLIYFQGNSAPDKSGLPSDRFSAERTGGSVSTLTIQRTQQEDSAVYLCASSLTSWGDTQYFGPGTRLTVL.

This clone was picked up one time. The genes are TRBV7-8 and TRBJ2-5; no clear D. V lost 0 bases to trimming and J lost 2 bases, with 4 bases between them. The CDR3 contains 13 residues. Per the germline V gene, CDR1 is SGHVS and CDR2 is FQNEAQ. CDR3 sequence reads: CASSLASQETQYF. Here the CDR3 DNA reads TGTGCCAGCAGCTTAGCCTCGCAAGAGACCCAGTACTTC.

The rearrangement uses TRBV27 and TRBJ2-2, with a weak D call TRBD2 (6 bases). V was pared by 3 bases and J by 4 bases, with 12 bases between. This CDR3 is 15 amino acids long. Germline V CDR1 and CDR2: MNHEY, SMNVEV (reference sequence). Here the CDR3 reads CASSFSGLITGELFF. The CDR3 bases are TGTGCCAGCAGTTTTTCGGGACTCATCACCGGGGAGCTGTTTTTT.

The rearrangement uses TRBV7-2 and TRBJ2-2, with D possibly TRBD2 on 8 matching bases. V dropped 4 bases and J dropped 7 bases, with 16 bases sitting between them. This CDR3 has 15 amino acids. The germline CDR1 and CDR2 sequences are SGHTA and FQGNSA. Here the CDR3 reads CASSSREGAIGELFF. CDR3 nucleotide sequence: TGTGCCAGCAGCTCCCGGGAGGGGGCAATCGGGGAGCTGTTTTTT.

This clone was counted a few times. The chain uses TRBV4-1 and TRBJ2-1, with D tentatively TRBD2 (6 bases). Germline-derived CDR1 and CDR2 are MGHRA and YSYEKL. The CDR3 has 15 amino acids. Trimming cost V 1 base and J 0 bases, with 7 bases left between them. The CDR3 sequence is CASSQGRDSYNEQFF. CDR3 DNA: TGCGCCAGCAGCCAAGGGAGGGACTCCTACAATGAGCAGTTCTTC.

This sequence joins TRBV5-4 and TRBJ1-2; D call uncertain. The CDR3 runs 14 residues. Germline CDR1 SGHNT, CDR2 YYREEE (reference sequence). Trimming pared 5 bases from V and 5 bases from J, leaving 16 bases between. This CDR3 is CASRKTTTLYGYTF. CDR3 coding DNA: TGTGCCAGCAGGAAGACAACAACTTTGTATGGCTACACCTTC.

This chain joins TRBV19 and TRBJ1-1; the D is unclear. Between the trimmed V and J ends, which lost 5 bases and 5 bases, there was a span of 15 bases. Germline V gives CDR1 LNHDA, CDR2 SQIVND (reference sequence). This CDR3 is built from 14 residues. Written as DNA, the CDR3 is TGTGCCAGTAGTTCCGTGGCGGGCTTTACTGAAGCTTTCTTT. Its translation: CASSSVAGFTEAFF.

The CDR3 protein is CASTAGQVPAYGYTF. In nucleotides, the CDR3 is TGTGCCAGCACTGCCGGACAGGTTCCGGCCTATGGCTACACCTTC. V gene TRBV6-5 combines with J gene TRBJ1-2; 7 positions agree with TRBD1. The CDR3 loop spans 15 amino acids. The germline V gene encodes CDR1 MNHEY and CDR2 SVGAGI. The junction had 12 bases not matched to a gene; V was cut back by 7 bases and J by 4 bases.

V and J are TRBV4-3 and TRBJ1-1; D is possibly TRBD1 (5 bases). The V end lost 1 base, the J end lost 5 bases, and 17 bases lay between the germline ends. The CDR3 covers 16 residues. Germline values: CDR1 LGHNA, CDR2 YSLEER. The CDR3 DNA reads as TGCGCCAGCAGCCAAGTTGGGGGTGGGTGGCGGACTGAAGCTTTCTTT. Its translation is CASSQVGGGWRTEAFF.

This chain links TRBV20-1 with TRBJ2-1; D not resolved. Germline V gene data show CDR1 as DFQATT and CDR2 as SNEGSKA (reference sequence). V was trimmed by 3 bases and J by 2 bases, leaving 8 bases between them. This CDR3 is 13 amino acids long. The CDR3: CSASTGTYNEQFF. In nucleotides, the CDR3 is TGCAGTGCTAGTACTGGGACCTACAATGAGCAGTTCTTC.

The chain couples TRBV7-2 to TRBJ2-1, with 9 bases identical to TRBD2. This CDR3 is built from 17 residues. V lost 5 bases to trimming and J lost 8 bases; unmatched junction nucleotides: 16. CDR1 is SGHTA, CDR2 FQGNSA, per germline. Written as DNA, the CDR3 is TGTGCCAGCAGCCCGACGTTGGGCGGGAGGGCCGGGGATGAGCAGTTCTTC. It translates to CASSPTLGGRAGDEQFF.

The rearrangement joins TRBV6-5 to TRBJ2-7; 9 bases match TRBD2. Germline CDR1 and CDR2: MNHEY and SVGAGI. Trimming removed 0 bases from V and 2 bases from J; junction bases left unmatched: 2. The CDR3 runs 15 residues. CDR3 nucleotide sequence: TGTGCCAGCAGTTACTCTAGCGGGAGAACCTACGAGCAGTACTTC. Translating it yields CASSYSSGRTYEQYF.

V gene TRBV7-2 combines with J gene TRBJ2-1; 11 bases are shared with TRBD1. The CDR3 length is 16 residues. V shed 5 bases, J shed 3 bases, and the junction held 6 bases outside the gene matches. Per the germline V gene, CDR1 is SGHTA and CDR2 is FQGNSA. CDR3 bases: TGTGCCAGCAGCCTCTCCGGGACAGGGGGCTACAATGAGCAGTTCTTC. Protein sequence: CASSLSGTGGYNEQFF.

The CDR3 sequence is CASTTGGGMEQYF. The CDR3 region has the DNA TGTGCCAGCACCACGGGAGGGGGCATGGAGCAGTACTTC. The rearrangement uses TRBV12-3 or TRBV12-4 and TRBJ2-7; D may be TRBD2 (8 bases). CDR3 length: 13 residues. The V gene lost 7 bases and the J gene lost 7 bases, with 17 bases spanning the gap.

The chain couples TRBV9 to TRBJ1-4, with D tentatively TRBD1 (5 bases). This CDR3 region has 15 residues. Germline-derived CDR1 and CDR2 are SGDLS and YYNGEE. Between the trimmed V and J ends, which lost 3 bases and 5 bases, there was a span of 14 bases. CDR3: CASSAWGGGNEKLFF. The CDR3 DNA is TGTGCCAGCAGCGCCTGGGGGGGAGGAAATGAAAAACTGTTTTTT.

Here the CDR3 DNA reads TGCGCCAGCAGCTTGGACGTTCAGAACACCGGGGAGCTGTTTTTT. Amino acids: CASSLDVQNTGELFF. J is TRBJ2-2 and V is TRBV5-1; D is unclear. CDR3 length equals 15 residues. Deletions cut 0 bases from V and 1 base from J, with 7 bases between. CDR1 and CDR2 (germline): SGHRS, YFSETQ. Full variable domain (rest looked up from reference TRBV5-1 and TRBJ2-2): KAGVTQTPRYLIKTRGQQVTLSCSPISGHRSVSWYQQTPGQGLQFLFEYFSETQRNKGNFPGRFSGRQFSNSRSEMNVSTLELGDSALYLCASSLDVQNTGELFFGEGSRLTVL.

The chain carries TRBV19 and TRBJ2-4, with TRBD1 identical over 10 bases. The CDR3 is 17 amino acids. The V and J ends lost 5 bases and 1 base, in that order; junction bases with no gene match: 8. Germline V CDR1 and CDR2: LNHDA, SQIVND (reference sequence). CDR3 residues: CASSFTAGQGAKNIQYF. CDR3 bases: TGTGCCAGTAGTTTCACAGCGGGACAGGGGGCCAAAAACATTCAGTACTTC.

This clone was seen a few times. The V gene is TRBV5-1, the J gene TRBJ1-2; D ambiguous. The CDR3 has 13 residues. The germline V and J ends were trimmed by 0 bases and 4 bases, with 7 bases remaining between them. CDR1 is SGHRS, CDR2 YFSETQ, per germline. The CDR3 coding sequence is TGCGCCAGCAGCTTGGACCCCAGCTATGGCTACACCTTC. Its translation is CASSLDPSYGYTF.

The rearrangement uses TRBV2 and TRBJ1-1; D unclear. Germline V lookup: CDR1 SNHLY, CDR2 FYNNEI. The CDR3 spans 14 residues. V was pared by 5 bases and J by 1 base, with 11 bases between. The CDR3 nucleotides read TGTGCCAGCAGTATATTTGGATCGAACACTGAAGCTTTCTTT. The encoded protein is CASSIFGSNTEAFF.

CDR3 protein: CASRLGGPGNQPQHF. The CDR3 region has the DNA TGTGCCAGCCGCCTTGGGGGGCCAGGCAATCAGCCCCAGCATTTT. The V call is TRBV6-6, the J call TRBJ1-5; D possibly corresponds to TRBD1 (6 bases). Trimming took 8 bases from V and 2 from J, leaving 16 bases between them. The CDR3 totals 15 residues. Germline V CDR1 and CDR2: MNHNY, SVGAGI (reference sequence).